The 10 T cell receptor beta chains presented below share a single source sample, sequenced in a study of T cell repertoires in cytomegalovirus infection. These receptors' antigens are unknown. TCRdb re-derived calls from the reads in MiXCR, one entry per CDR3 protein. The repertoire has about 27,000 distinct CDR3 sequences, under 20% of them found once; the top ten carry about 82%. The input for sequencing was CD8+ T cells from cultured PBMCs, taken from culture after CMV antigen stimulation. These receptors came from a human donor in good health (CMV status not recorded). Some clones in this sample may be carry-over from other donors' samples.

There are a few counts of this clonotype. V usage is TRBV6-6 and J usage is TRBJ1-6; D is uncertain. The CDR3 has 15 residues. V was shortened by 5 bases and J by 0 bases, with 8 bases between the two germline ends. Germline V gene data show CDR1 as MNHNY and CDR2 as SVGAGI (reference sequence). The CDR3 sequence is CASSPRGSYNSPLHF. In DNA form, the CDR3 reads TGTGCCAGCAGTCCTCGGGGCTCCTATAATTCACCCCTCCACTTT.

Ten or more counts support this clonotype. The rearrangement joins TRBV7-8 to TRBJ1-1; 7 bases line up with TRBD1. CDR1 and CDR2 from the germline V gene are SGHVS and FQNEAQ. Germline trimming cut 4 bases from V and 3 bases from J; bases unmatched to any gene: 8. This CDR3 contains 15 residues. CDR3 nucleotide sequence: TGTGCCAGCAGCTACGCAGGGGGATGGGACACTGAAGCTTTCTTT. Protein sequence: CASSYAGGWDTEAFF.

The chain uses TRBV6-6 and TRBJ2-7; D remains unclear. CDR1 and CDR2 (germline): MNHNY, SVGAGI (reference sequence). The V and J ends lost 0 bases and 3 bases respectively, with 12 bases between them. This CDR3 region has 15 residues. The CDR3: CASSYSLGLSYEQYF. CDR3 DNA sequence: TGTGCCAGCAGTTACTCCCTAGGCCTTAGCTACGAGCAGTACTTC.

This clonotype was seen a few times. V usage is TRBV7-2 and J usage is TRBJ1-5; D remains unclear. Germline values: CDR1 SGHTA, CDR2 FQGNSA. CDR3 length: 16 residues. Trimming stripped 1 base from V and 0 bases from J, with 10 bases between. In DNA form, the CDR3 reads TGTGCCAGCAGCTTAGAAAGCAGTTATAGCAATCAGCCCCAGCATTTT. Translated, it gives CASSLESSYSNQPQHF.

The rearrangement uses TRBV7-8 and TRBJ1-6; D ambiguous. This CDR3 is 13 amino acids long. Trimming left V 0 bases short and J 10 bases short, with 7 bases between. Germline V gene sequence: CDR1 SGHVS, CDR2 FQNEAQ. CDR3 nucleotides: TGTGCCAGCAGCTTAGCATGGAGGTCACCCCTCCACTTT. Residues: CASSLAWRSPLHF.

This clonotype was recorded at least ten times. The V call is TRBV6-1, the J call TRBJ2-7; 8 nucleotides align to TRBD1. V lost 4 bases and J lost 4; bases outside the gene matches: 6. The CDR3 contains 14 residues. Germline-derived CDR1 and CDR2 are MNHNS and SASEGT. DNA of the CDR3: TGTGCCAGCAGTGCGGGGACAGGCTCGTACGAGCAGTACTTC. As protein: CASSAGTGSYEQYF.

This rearrangement joins TRBV7-4 to TRBJ2-3; D call uncertain. The V and J ends lost 7 bases and 1 base respectively, with 12 bases between them. The CDR3 totals 14 residues. Germline V lookup: CDR1 SGHVT, CDR2 SQSDAQ. The DNA of the CDR3 is TGTGCCAGCACGGCCGAGTCAGGCACAGATACGCAGTATTTT. It yields the protein CASTAESGTDTQYF.

This clonotype is classed as medium-sized. J is TRBJ2-6 and V is TRBV4-2, with D uncertain. Trimming pared 0 bases from V and 12 bases from J, leaving 6 bases between. The CDR3 loop spans 12 amino acids. Germline V lookup: CDR1 LGHNA, CDR2 YNFKEQ. The CDR3 region is CASSQDSGVLTF. DNA of the CDR3: TGTGCCAGCAGCCAAGATTCGGGCGTCCTGACTTTC.

This clonotype was counted between two and nine times. The CDR3 DNA sequence: TGTGCCAGCAGCTCCTATGGGAACACTGAAGCTTTCTTT. Its translation: CASSSYGNTEAFF. V and J are TRBV7-9 and TRBJ1-1, with D uncertain. This CDR3 spans 13 amino acids. From germline, CDR1 is SEHNR and CDR2 FQNEAQ (reference sequence). Deletions cut 4 bases from V and 1 base from J, with 7 bases between.

The gene calls are TRBV27 and TRBJ1-2, with D perhaps matching TRBD1 (6 bases). The germline V and J ends were trimmed by 4 bases and 2 bases, with 11 bases remaining between them. The CDR3 loop spans 14 amino acids. From germline, CDR1 is MNHEY and CDR2 SMNVEV (reference sequence). CDR3 coding DNA: TGTGCCAGCAGTTACTCAGGGGCGAACTATGGCTACACCTTC. Protein sequence: CASSYSGANYGYTF.